This TCR beta chain comes out of a study of CD8 T cells in ankylosing spondylitis. General study findings and limits: The study identified a TCR beta motif of 7 or 8 highly homologous variants that appeared characteristic of ankylosing spondylitis blood. Reported data indicate significant enrichment of disease-linked clones within matched ankylosing spondylitis synovial fluid. Clones that were linked to disease were CD8+ and were relatively rare in peripheral blood. Both synovial fluid and blood in reactive arthritis had previously been reported to carry some motif variants.

With regard to this clonotype: The antigen is undetermined.

Between the trimmed V and J ends, which lost 3 bases and 9 bases, there was a span of 18 bases. CDR1 and CDR2 (germline): DFQATT, SNEGSKA (reference sequence). CDR3 size: 13 residues. Preparation of TCR beta libraries was done by quantitative 5'-RACE with molecular barcodes. TCRdb analysed the 5' RACE reads with MiXCR anew, one entry per CDR3 protein. The sample consists of 670,000 or so distinct CDR3 sequences, around 20% of them appearing once. This TCR was sampled from a male donor with ankylosing spondylitis. This chain links TRBV20-1 with TRBJ2-7; D may be TRBD1 (6 bases). The material sequenced was blood, either unsorted or a sorted T cell fraction (not recorded which). The CDR3 reads CSARGRQVGVQYF. DNA of the CDR3: TGCAGTGCTAGGGGTCGACAGGTTGGTGTGCAGTACTTC.